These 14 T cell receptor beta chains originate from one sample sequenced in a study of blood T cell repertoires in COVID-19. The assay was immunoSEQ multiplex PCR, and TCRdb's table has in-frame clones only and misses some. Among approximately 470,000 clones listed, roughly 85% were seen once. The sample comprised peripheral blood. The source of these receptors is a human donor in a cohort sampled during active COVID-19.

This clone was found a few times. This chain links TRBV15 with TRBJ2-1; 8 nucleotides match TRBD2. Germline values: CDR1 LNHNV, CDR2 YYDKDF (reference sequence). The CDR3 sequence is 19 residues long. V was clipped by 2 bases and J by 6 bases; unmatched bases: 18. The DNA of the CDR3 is TGTGCCACCAGCAGATCTATAGCGGGAAGTCGGGTTAGAAGCAATGAGCAGTTCTTC. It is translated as CATSRSIAGSRVRSNEQFF.

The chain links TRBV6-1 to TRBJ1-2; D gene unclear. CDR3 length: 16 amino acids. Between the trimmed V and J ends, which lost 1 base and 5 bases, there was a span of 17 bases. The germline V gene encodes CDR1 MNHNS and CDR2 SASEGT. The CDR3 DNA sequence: TGTGCCAGCAGTGAAGTCATTGGCAGACTAGGGTATGGCTACACCTTC. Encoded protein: CASSEVIGRLGYGYTF.

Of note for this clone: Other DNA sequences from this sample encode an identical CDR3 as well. The CDR3 region has the DNA TGTGCCAGCAGCTTAGGGGCAAGTCAGCCCCAGCATTTT. This codes for CASSLGASQPQHF. This chain connects TRBV7-9 to TRBJ1-5; no firm D call. With 1 base removed from V and 6 bases from J, the gap between germline ends came to 7 bases. This CDR3 is built from 13 residues. CDR1 is SEHNR and CDR2 is FQNEAQ in the germline V gene (reference sequence).

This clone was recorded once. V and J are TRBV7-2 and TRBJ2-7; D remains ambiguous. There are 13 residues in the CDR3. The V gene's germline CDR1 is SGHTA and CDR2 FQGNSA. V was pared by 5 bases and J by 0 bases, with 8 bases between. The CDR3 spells CASSPVPSYEQYF. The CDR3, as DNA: TGTGCCAGCAGCCCAGTGCCCTCCTACGAGCAGTACTTC.

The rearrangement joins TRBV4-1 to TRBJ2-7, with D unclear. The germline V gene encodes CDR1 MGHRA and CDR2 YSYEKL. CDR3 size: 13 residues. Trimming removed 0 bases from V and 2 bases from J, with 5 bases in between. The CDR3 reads CASSQEGTYEQYF. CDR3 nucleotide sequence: TGCGCCAGCAGCCAAGAGGGCACCTACGAGCAGTACTTC.

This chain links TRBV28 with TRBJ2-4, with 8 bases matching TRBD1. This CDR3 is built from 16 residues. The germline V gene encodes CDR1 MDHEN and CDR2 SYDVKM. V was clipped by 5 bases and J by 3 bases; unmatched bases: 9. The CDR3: CASSPDRGLHKNIQYF. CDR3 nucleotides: TGTGCCAGCAGTCCCGACAGGGGCCTACACAAAAACATTCAGTACTTC.

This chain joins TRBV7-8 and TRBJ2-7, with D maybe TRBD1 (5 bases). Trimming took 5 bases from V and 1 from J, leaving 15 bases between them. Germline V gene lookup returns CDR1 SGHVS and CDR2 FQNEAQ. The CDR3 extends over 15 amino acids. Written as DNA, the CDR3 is TGTGCCAGCAGCCCACGATTGACAGATTCCTACGAGCAGTACTTC. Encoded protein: CASSPRLTDSYEQYF.

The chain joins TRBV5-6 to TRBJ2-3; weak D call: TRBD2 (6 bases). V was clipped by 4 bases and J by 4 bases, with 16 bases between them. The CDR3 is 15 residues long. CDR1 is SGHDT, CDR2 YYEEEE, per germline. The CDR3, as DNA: TGTGCCAGCAGCCCGAATGGGGAGCGGGCAGATACGCAGTATTTT. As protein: CASSPNGERADTQYF.

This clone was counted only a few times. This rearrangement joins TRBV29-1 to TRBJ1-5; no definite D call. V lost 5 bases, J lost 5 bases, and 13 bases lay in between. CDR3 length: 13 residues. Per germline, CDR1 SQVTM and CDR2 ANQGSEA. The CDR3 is CSVLEVGDQPQHF. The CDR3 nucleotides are TGCAGCGTTTTGGAGGTCGGGGATCAGCCCCAGCATTTT.

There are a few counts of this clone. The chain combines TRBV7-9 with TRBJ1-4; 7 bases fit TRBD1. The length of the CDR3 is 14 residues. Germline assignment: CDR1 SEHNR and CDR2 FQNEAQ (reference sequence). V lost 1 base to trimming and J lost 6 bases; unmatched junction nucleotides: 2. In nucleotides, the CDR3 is TGTGCCAGCAGCTTAGGACAGGGTGATGAAAAACTGTTTTTT. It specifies CASSLGQGDEKLFF.

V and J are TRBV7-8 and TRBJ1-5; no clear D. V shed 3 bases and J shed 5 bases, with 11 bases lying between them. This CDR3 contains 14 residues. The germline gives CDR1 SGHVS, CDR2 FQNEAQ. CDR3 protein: CASSFGGQDQPQHF. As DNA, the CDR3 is TGTGCCAGCAGCTTCGGAGGGCAGGATCAGCCCCAGCATTTT.

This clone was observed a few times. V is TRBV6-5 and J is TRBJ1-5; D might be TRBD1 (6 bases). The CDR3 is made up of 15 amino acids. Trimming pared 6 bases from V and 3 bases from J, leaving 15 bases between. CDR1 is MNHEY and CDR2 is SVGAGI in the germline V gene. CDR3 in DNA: TGTGCCAGCAGGTTACACAGGGACCCCAATCAGCCCCAGCATTTT. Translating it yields CASRLHRDPNQPQHF.

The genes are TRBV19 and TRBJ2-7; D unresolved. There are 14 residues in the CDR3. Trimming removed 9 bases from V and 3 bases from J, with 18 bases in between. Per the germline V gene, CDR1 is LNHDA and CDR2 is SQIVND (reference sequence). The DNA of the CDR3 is TGTGCCAGCTCACCCCAGGCCTCCAGCTACGAGCAGTACTTC. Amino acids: CASSPQASSYEQYF. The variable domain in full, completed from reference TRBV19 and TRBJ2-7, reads DGGITQSPKYLFRKEGQNVTLSCEQNLNHDAMYWYRQDPGQGLRLIYYSQIVNDFQKGDIAEGYSVSREKKESFPLTVTSAQKNPTAFYLCASSPQASSYEQYFGPGTRLTVT.

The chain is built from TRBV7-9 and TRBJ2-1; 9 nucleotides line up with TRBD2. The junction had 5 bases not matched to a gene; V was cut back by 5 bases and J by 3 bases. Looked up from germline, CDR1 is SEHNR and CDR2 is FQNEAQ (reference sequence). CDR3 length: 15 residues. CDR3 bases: TGTGCCAGCAGCCTTCTGACTAGCGGCTACAATGAGCAGTTCTTC. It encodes CASSLLTSGYNEQFF.